A single sample gave rise to the 12 T cell receptor beta chains below, sequenced in a study of T cells in Graves' hyperthyroidism and ophthalmopathy (dated by TCRdb to between 2019 and 2020). Preparation of the library involved multiplex PCR. The run used an Illumina HiSeq 2000. Amplification of TCR beta CDR3 regions was carried out from RNA transcripts. The first round of RT-PCR for the TCR CDR3 was performed with the HTBI primer set and the Qiagen OneStep RT-PCR kit. TCRdb reran the public reads through fastp at Q25 and MiXCR, keeping productive beta chains. Merged by CDR3 protein, the rows form single entries marked with the most common genes and DNA. The sample yields about half a million distinct CDR3 sequences; more than 15% were counted once. About 31% of the sample lies in the top ten. The source material was blood. These receptors were obtained from a woman aged 25 to 39 with Graves' ophthalmopathy.

This sequence joins TRBV4-2 and TRBJ2-1, with 9 bases identical to TRBD2. This CDR3 has 16 residues. Germline V CDR1 and CDR2: LGHNA, YNFKEQ. After removal of 0 bases from V and 6 bases from J, the junction contained 6 bases not matched to a gene. CDR3 region: CASSQDLGGRANEQFF. The CDR3 nucleotides are TGTGCCAGCAGCCAAGATCTTGGCGGGAGGGCCAATGAGCAGTTCTTC.

This clonotype has at least ten counts. The chain joins TRBV15 to TRBJ1-2; D unresolved. Germline V gene lookup returns CDR1 LNHNV and CDR2 YYDKDF (reference sequence). The V end lost 0 bases, the J end lost 2 bases, and 4 bases lay between the germline ends. The CDR3 consists of 13 residues. The DNA of the CDR3 is TGTGCCACCAGCAGAGACAGAAACTATGGCTACACCTTC. Translating gives CATSRDRNYGYTF. Based on the CDR3 plus reference TRBV15 and TRBJ1-2, the full variable domain is DAMVIQNPRYQVTQFGKPVTLSCSQTLNHNVMYWYQQKSSQAPKLLFHYYDKDFNNEADTPDNFQSRRPNTSFCFLDIRSPGLGDTAMYLCATSRDRNYGYTFGSGTRLTVV.

This clonotype was seen repeatedly, ten times or more. The rearrangement uses TRBV11-3 and TRBJ2-5; D is ambiguous. V shed 4 bases and J shed 7 bases, with 16 bases lying between them. Germline assignment: CDR1 SGHNT and CDR2 YENEEA. The CDR3 is 14 amino acids. The CDR3 bases are TGTGCCAGCAGCTCCGGATCCACGGAAGGGACCCAGTACTTC. Residues: CASSSGSTEGTQYF. The complete variable domain, with remaining parts taken from reference TRBV11-3 and TRBJ2-5, reads EAGVVQSPRYKIIEKKQPVAFWCNPISGHNTLYWYLQNLGQGPELLIRYENEEAVDDSQLPKDRFSAERLKGVDSTLKIQPAELGDSAVYLCASSSGSTEGTQYFGPGTRLLVL.

This sequence joins TRBV6-1 and TRBJ2-4; D call uncertain. The germline CDR1 and CDR2 sequences are MNHNS and SASEGT. With 6 bases removed from V and 0 bases from J, the gap between germline ends came to 12 bases. This CDR3 is built from 15 residues. The CDR3 region has the DNA TGTGCCAGCAGCGAACCCCGATTAGCCAAAAACATTCAGTACTTC. Translation: CASSEPRLAKNIQYF.

About this clonotype: A much more abundant neighbour one base away suggests this may be a read error. The chain links TRBV7-3 to TRBJ2-1; D gene uncertain. Per germline, CDR1 SGHTA and CDR2 FQGTGA. The CDR3 length is 15 residues. The CDR3 region is CASSPPGGSYSEQFF. The CDR3 bases are TGTGCCAGCAGCCCCCCGGGTGGCTCCTACAGTGAGCAGTTCTTC. The whole variable domain, filled in from reference TRBV7-3 and TRBJ2-1, reads GAGVSQTPSNKVTEKGKYVELRCDPISGHTALYWYRQSLGQGPEFLIYFQGTGAADDSGLPNDRFFAVRPEGSVSTLKIQRTERGDSAVYLCASSPPGGSYSEQFFGPGTRLTVL.

V is TRBV28 and J is TRBJ2-7, with D tentatively TRBD2 (5 bases). This CDR3 region has 16 residues. Germline V gene lookup returns CDR1 MDHEN and CDR2 SYDVKM. V was cut by 4 bases and J by 0 bases, with 16 bases left in between. The CDR3, as DNA: TGTGCCAGCAGTTCCACTAGGTCAAGGAGCTCCTACGAGCAGTACTTC. This translates into CASSSTRSRSSYEQYF.

The CDR3 protein is CASSILGTGNEKLFF. CDR3 bases: TGTGCCAGTAGTATTCTGGGGACAGGGAATGAAAAACTGTTTTTT. The chain uses TRBV19 and TRBJ1-4; 9 bases fit TRBD1. The CDR3 extends over 15 amino acids. CDR1 is LNHDA, CDR2 SQIVND, per germline (reference sequence). After removal of 3 bases from V and 5 bases from J, the junction contained 4 bases not matched to a gene.

The V call is TRBV20-1, the J call TRBJ2-7; D is ambiguous. This CDR3 contains 11 residues. Germline values: CDR1 DFQATT, CDR2 SNEGSKA (reference sequence). The V gene lost 4 bases and the J gene lost 7 bases, with 11 bases spanning the gap. The CDR3 DNA reads TGCAGTGCTAAAGTAGCAGCTGAGCAGTACTTC. Protein sequence: CSAKVAAEQYF.

This clonotype was detected ten times or more. V usage is TRBV28 and J usage is TRBJ2-3; D is uncertain. CDR3 length equals 16 residues. Germline CDR1 reads MDHEN; CDR2 reads SYDVKM. V lost 6 bases, J lost 2 bases, and 18 bases lay in between. DNA for the CDR3: TGTGCCAGCAGGGCAAAGATAGGTTGGTACACAGATACGCAGTATTTT. Its translation: CASRAKIGWYTDTQYF.

This clonotype has just a few counts. The chain is built from TRBV24-1 and TRBJ2-7; unclear D gene. V lost 0 bases and J 4 bases, leaving 6 bases between the germline ends. Germline V gene lookup returns CDR1 KGHDR and CDR2 SFDVKD. The CDR3 totals 13 residues. The CDR3 nucleotides are TGTGCCACCAGTGATTTGCTTGGATACGAGCAGTACTTC. Its protein product is CATSDLLGYEQYF.

This clonotype appeared many times. The rearrangement joins TRBV20-1 to TRBJ2-7; D gene unclear. In germline, CDR1 is DFQATT, CDR2 SNEGSKA (reference sequence). The CDR3 is 15 amino acids. Trimming cost V 6 bases and J 3 bases, with 21 bases left between them. CDR3 in DNA: TGCAGTGCGCTTCCCTCTAGTTCTATCGGCTACGAGCAGTACTTC. Translated: CSALPSSSIGYEQYF.

In its sample, this clonotype was seen a few times. J is TRBJ1-1 and V is TRBV10-3, with D possibly TRBD1 on 5 matching bases. Germline V lookup: CDR1 ENHRY, CDR2 SYGVKD. Trimming stripped 3 bases from V and 11 bases from J, with 19 bases between. CDR3 length: 14 residues. This CDR3 is CAISEVSQGRYAFF. In DNA form, the CDR3 reads TGTGCCATCAGTGAAGTATCCCAGGGACGGTATGCTTTCTTT.